This T cell receptor (beta chain) was obtained from a study of cytomegalovirus exposure and HLA in healthy donors (dated by TCRdb to the late 2010s). Study-wide context: According to an earlier analysis of several hundred of the donors, about 190 million T cells yielded 120 million or so unique TCR beta sequences and about 300 Gb of sequence data. A later genetic analysis took genome-wide SNP genotypes for about 55% of the roughly 700 donors and used that subset as a discovery cohort. Roughly 310 gigabases of sequencing data and approximately 80 million unique TCR sequences were included in an early release covering roughly 700 HLA-typed donors. The T cell repertoires of 666 subjects were profiled by immunosequencing and related to cytomegalovirus serostatus. In a later analysis, previously published TCR beta repertoires from fewer than 750 donors were re-analyzed and high-resolution HLA genotyping was added so that TCR occurrence patterns could be studied. To decide whether each TCR beta V gene segment behaved as functional or pseudogenic, an earlier analysis of approximately 590 of the donors relied on high-throughput TCR beta sequencing. A separate validation cohort of roughly 130 different subjects was used in addition to the 666-subject first cohort. Typing coverage differed by locus: A, B, C, DRB1 and DQB1 were typed in about 620-640 donors, DQA1 in approximately 520, DPA1 in 606, and DPB1 in 472. Among the roughly 400 genotyped donors, approximately 76% belonged to the genetic ancestry cluster associated with self-reported Caucasian donors. The study combined high-throughput TCR immunosequencing, statistical association of individual TCRs with disease status, and machine learning to predict cytomegalovirus infection status. Every discovery cohort repertoire had been produced on one sequencing platform. HLA typing included class I and class II loci at four-digit resolution. About five DR-DQ haplotypes were treated as single units for association and clustering because of strong linkage in the cohort. Alongside the repertoire data, information on donor age, sex, ethnicity and CMV serostatus was compiled. The study aimed to test whether signatures of past pathogen exposure could be identified by cataloging public T cell receptors. In the later analysis, no new phenotypic data were used to find candidate immune exposures; instead, reliance was placed on TCR beta sequences and their occurrence across donors. On average, around 240,000 unique TCR beta nucleotide sequences were sequenced per donor among a few hundred genotyped donors of the cohort, with about 19% of those sequences being non-productive. The research as a whole found: In an earlier analysis of 587 of the donors, most TCR beta V segments appeared in productive rearrangements about 87% or about 30% of the time, broadly matching IMGT annotations. A later genetic analysis reported fewer N-insertions in productive TCRs among donors in an Asian-associated ancestry cluster than the roughly 700-donor mean. A later analysis reported that several top co-occurrence clusters appeared linked to parvovirus B19, influenza, CMV and Epstein-Barr virus. A further reported finding was that TCR beta sequences accurately predicted the HLA-A and HLA-B alleles for most subjects in the first cohort. A cluster of highly shared sequence variants was judged likely to represent a technical artifact of the sequencing pipeline. In vitro tests confirmed that a few of the cytomegalovirus-associated TCR beta chains recognize cytomegalovirus antigens. In a later analysis, HLA-associated TCR beta chains showed more clonal expansion and lower generation probabilities than non-associated chains that were equally common. In a later analysis, most CMV-associated TCR beta chains were found to appear HLA-restricted, with HLA associations seemingly driven largely by CMV exposure. Cytomegalovirus status was reported to be diagnosed by the classifier with high specificity and sensitivity in both the original and validation cohorts. It was suggested by the authors that the approach could potentially be generalized to other disease states and immunological phenotypes. Because HLA typing was unavailable for some donors at each locus, only the typed subset was used in association tests. A later analysis associated about 17,000 TCR beta sequences with specific HLA alleles at a false discovery rate of 0.05. Most TCR sequences were seen in very few donors, while some public TCRs were found in many individuals. CMV serostatus was the only immune exposure information available for the cohort. Because counts were too low, about 18 rarely observed V segments, including chromosome 9 orphons, were left out of the earlier analysis of several hundred of the donors. Only TCR beta chains were sequenced in this cohort, and the absence of alpha or paired-chain data limited detectable features. According to a later analysis, TCR association rates differed among HLA loci, with DRB1 alleles showing the most associated TCRs and HLA-C alleles showing the fewest. The study listed 150 to 200 TCR beta chains as associated with cytomegalovirus. Linkage disequilibrium might explain the correlated functional status among segregating V segments, but an unknown experimental factor could not be excluded. Sequencing depth was assumed to be roughly uniform across donors in the presence/absence analyses, though that assumption may not hold. A later genetic analysis associated a missense DCLRE1C variant with V-gene and J-gene trimming of TCR beta chains, and an independent cohort replicated the association. When HLA alleles, especially DR and DQ, strongly co-occurred, attributing TCR associations to individual alleles was difficult. The 87-base-pair reads could not distinguish some IMGT-functional V segments, including TRBV6-2 and TRBV6-3, so those segments were excluded.

In the germline V gene, CDR1 corresponds to SGHAT and CDR2 to FQNNGV. V and J lose 5 bases and 4 bases, and a span of 15 bases separates them. From its cysteine to its phenylalanine, the CDR3 spans 15 amino acids. The retained sequence is limited to the CDR3, 45 bases, with the frame set at the first base. The receptor library was made with the immunoSEQ multiplex PCR assay. A mixture of 60 forward primers for TCR Vbeta segments and 13 reverse primers for TCR Jbeta segments was used in the multiplex PCR. A multiplex PCR assay on genomic DNA amplified the CDR3 region of rearranged TCR beta genes. Amplified TCR beta libraries were sequenced as 87-base-pair reads on the Illumina HiSeq System. Per the original workflow: Across the 600 to 700 repertoires, a later analysis counted 60 million to 90 million unique TCR beta chains, 9 million to 14 million of which were shared by at least two donors. To remove PCR and sequencing errors, raw reads were error-corrected and collapsed into unique sequences using a nearest-neighbor algorithm that merged closely related sequences. To assign V, D and J gene segments, CDR3 sequences were aligned to IMGT reference sequences. For a sequence to be retained, a match of at least six nucleotides to both a V gene segment and a J gene segment was required. Rearrangements were classified as productive when the CDR3 lacked stop codons and remained in frame with V and J, and all other rearrangements were classified as non-productive. CDR3 was defined according to IMGT convention as the region running from the second conserved V-encoded cysteine to the conserved J-encoded phenylalanine. Sequences without an unambiguous match to a single V gene segment were excluded from the earlier analysis of about 600 of the donors. An earlier analysis of a few hundred of the donors called V segments functional above 56.7% productive rearrangements and segregating when the between-donor standard deviation exceeded 5%. A statistical classification framework was developed to diagnose cytomegalovirus status using the catalog of TCR beta chain sequences. V and J gene assignment, in a later analysis, came from comparing TCR nucleotide sequences with IMGT/GENE-DB human TR gene sequences. In a later analysis, CDR3 sequences and most-parsimonious VDJ recombination scenarios were assigned using the TCRdist pipeline. In a later analysis, every TCR beta chain was defined by the combination of its CDR3 amino acid sequence and its V-gene family, and reads without a unique V-gene family were dropped. In a later analysis, fewer than 650 highly shared, low-generation-probability nucleotide sequences were removed to address suspected cross-contamination and a sequencing artifact. In a later analysis, a clonal expansion index was calculated for each public chain from normalized within-repertoire ranks of inferred template counts. In a later analysis, generation probabilities were computed with a VDJ recombination model fitted to out-of-frame rearrangements, and the resulting probabilities were checked against IGoR. In a later analysis, hypergeometric tests were used to score TCR-TCR, TCR-HLA and TCR-CMV co-occurrence, with a repertoire-size bias correction applied to TCR pairs. In a later analysis, false discovery rates were estimated by permuting HLA or CMV assignments 20 times. In a later analysis, co-occurring TCRs were grouped using DBSCAN, and TCRdist sequence similarity was added for clustering within HLA-allele-positive subsets. For co-occurrence clustering, repertoires with fewer than 30,000 or more than 120,000 public chains were excluded, along with five or six repertoires with anomalous nucleotide sharing. TCRdb provides this immuneACCESS table in a form limited to in-frame rearrangements. Some clones are lacking; in checked studies, under half of them reflect an unresolved V gene, and why the rest are absent is not known. V and J calls and clone size are copied from that table; D and trimming were computed from the DNA. Here the sample has more than 150,000 clones; around 77% occur a single time. The ten largest clones add up to about 1.9% of the sample.

As for this clone: No antigen is known for it. No per-base quality is available; no much larger clone lies one base away.

The cohort was made up of approximately 700 healthy bone marrow donors. All cohort members were sampled while nominally healthy, although unrecorded immune exposures were likely present. The donor was CMV seronegative and belonged to the group of approximately 320 seronegative cohort members. A peripheral blood sample was collected from each donor, and TCR beta sequencing was performed on peripheral blood mononuclear cells. The Qiagen DNeasy Blood Extraction Kit was used to extract genomic DNA from the blood cell samples. The sequence came from a woman under 40 in good health and CMV-seronegative. The sequencing sample was made of PBMCs. The rearrangement combines TRBV11-2 with TRBJ1-3, and possibly TRBD1, on 5 matching bases. The DNA sequence is given as TGTGCCAGCAGCGCCCGTAGGGGTGAGGGAAACACCATATATTTT. This encodes CASSARRGEGNTIYF.